These 8 T cell receptor beta chains came from one sample sequenced in a study of T cells in tuberculosis. Assay used: immunoSEQ multiplex PCR; TCRdb lists only in-frame clones, some missing. Found here are 29,000 or so clones, 93% of them singletons; the top ten hold more than 4%. Sequencing used PBMCs. These receptors came from a donor between 10 and 29 years old with latent tuberculosis or without tuberculosis infection.

The gene calls are TRBV14 and TRBJ2-2, with D possibly being TRBD1 (5 bases). Germline lookup yields CDR1 SGHDN and CDR2 FVKESK. CDR3 length: 17 amino acids. The germline V and J ends were trimmed by 2 bases and 4 bases, with 17 bases remaining between them. The DNA of the CDR3 is TGTGCCAGCAGCCAACCCCCGACAGAACTTAGCACCGGGGAGCTGTTTTTT. Its protein is CASSQPPTELSTGELFF. Combining the CDR3 with reference TRBV14 and TRBJ2-2 gives the whole variable domain EAGVTQFPSHSVIEKGQTVTLRCDPISGHDNLYWYRRVMGKEIKFLLHFVKESKQDESGMPNNRFLAERTGGTYSTLKVQPAELEDSGVYFCASSQPPTELSTGELFFGEGSRLTVL.

This chain links TRBV19 with TRBJ2-1; 7 nucleotides agree with TRBD1. CDR3 length equals 14 residues. V shed 8 bases, J shed 2 bases, and the junction held 6 bases outside the gene matches. CDR1 is LNHDA and CDR2 is SQIVND in the germline V gene (reference sequence). CDR3 bases: TGTGCCAGTGGGGACAGTTCCACCTACAATGAGCAGTTCTTC. Translation gives CASGDSSTYNEQFF.

The V and J genes are TRBV15 and TRBJ2-2; tentative D call: TRBD2 (5 bases). In germline, CDR1 is LNHNV, CDR2 YYDKDF (reference sequence). V lost 4 bases, J lost 4 bases, and 13 bases lay in between. CDR3 length: 15 amino acids. The CDR3 spells CATSTKRDGTGELFF. The CDR3 DNA reads as TGTGCCACCAGCACGAAGAGGGATGGCACCGGGGAGCTGTTTTTT.

The rearrangement joins TRBV5-4 to TRBJ2-3; 12 bases fit TRBD2. The ends lost 1 base at V and 2 bases at J; junction bases unmatched: 2. This CDR3 region has 16 residues. Per germline, CDR1 SGHNT and CDR2 YYREEE (reference sequence). CDR3 in DNA: TGTGCCAGCAGCTTGACTAGCGGGGGGCTCACAGATACGCAGTATTTT. Its translation is CASSLTSGGLTDTQYF.

This clone was observed a single time. The chain employs TRBV5-5 and TRBJ2-1; 11 nucleotides agree with TRBD1. Germline CDR1 and CDR2: SGHKS and YYEKEE (reference sequence). J lost 10 bases, V lost 1 base, and 4 bases had no gene match. CDR3 length: 14 amino acids. The CDR3: CASSLLGQGGEQFF. The CDR3 region has the DNA TGTGCCAGCAGCTTGCTGGGACAGGGGGGAGAGCAGTTCTTC.

This rearrangement joins TRBV7-3 to TRBJ2-1, with 13 positions matching TRBD2. V gave up 9 bases and J gave up 8 bases; unmatched junction bases: 4. This CDR3 spans 13 amino acids. CDR1 SGHTA and CDR2 FQGTGA come from the germline V gene. CDR3 sequence reads: CASGTSGMDEQFF. The CDR3 DNA reads TGTGCCAGTGGGACTAGCGGGATGGATGAGCAGTTCTTC.

V is TRBV9 and J is TRBJ2-1; 7 bases match TRBD2. The CDR3 sequence is 14 residues long. CDR1 and CDR2 from the germline V gene are SGDLS and YYNGEE. V trimming: 0 bases; J trimming: 6 bases; junction bases outside the gene matches: 3. In nucleotides, the CDR3 is TGTGCCAGCAGCGTAGTATCGGGGGGCAATGAGCAGTTCTTC. It translates to CASSVVSGGNEQFF.

This clone was seen once. The rearrangement joins TRBV25-1 to TRBJ1-2; 8 positions agree with TRBD1. This CDR3 has 12 amino acids. Unmatched junction bases numbered 6, after V lost 7 bases and J lost 8 bases. From germline, CDR1 is MGHDK and CDR2 SYGVNS. In nucleotides, the CDR3 is TGTGCCAGCACCCAGGACAGGGTCGGCTACACCTTC. The encoded protein is CASTQDRVGYTF.